Below, one TCR beta chain is given with its context. Its antigen is not identified. Unique molecular identifiers featured in how the TCRbeta library was prepared. One entry per CDR3 protein, called by TCRdb with MiXCR from the PCR reads. This sample has approximately 45,000 distinct CDR3 sequences, with around half found just once. This entry belongs to a study of T-cell reconstitution after alpha-beta-depleted transplantation in children. Study observations and caveats: As was reported, about two months after transplant, alpha-beta T cells came from several hundred expanded graft clones. Some patients' high day-60 TCRbeta diversity was traced to surviving recipient T cells and thymic progenitors.

This CDR3 region has 13 residues. V was cut by 6 bases and J by 9 bases, with 15 bases left in between. The specimen comprised peripheral blood, sampled before TCRalphabeta/CD19-depleted stem cell transplant. This sequence was found in a boy in the first two years of life with SCID, due to receive a stem cell transplant. The chain carries TRBV12-3 or TRBV12-4 and TRBJ2-4, with D maybe TRBD1 (6 bases). CDR3 sequence reads: CASSPTQGSIQYF. The CDR3 coding sequence is TGTGCCAGCAGCCCGACACAGGGAAGCATTCAGTACTTC.